This T cell receptor beta chain was retrieved from a study of patients and donors after allogeneic stem cell transplantation. TCRdb ran MiXCR on the RT-PCR reads and lists one entry per CDR3 protein. The repertoire holds some 960,000 distinct CDR3 sequences, with more than 15% as singletons. Germline CDR1 reads SGHRS; CDR2 reads YFSETQ. Trimming took off 4 bases at V and 5 bases at J, with 11 bases between the two ends. The length of the CDR3 is 13 residues. This clonotype was found many times. This sequence was found in a human donor who was either an allogeneic HSCT recipient or a stem cell or donor lymphocyte infusion donor (not recorded which). It is not recorded whose cells these are; they may come from a transplant donor. Sequenced sample: blood, either unsorted or a sorted T cell fraction (not recorded which). The V call is TRBV5-1, the J call TRBJ2-3; D not resolved. The CDR3 reads CASSDPPGDTQYF. For the CDR3, the DNA is TGCGCCAGCAGCGACCCTCCGGGAGATACGCAGTATTTT.